What follows are 23 T cell receptor beta chains derived from one specimen sequenced in a study of preoperative IRX-2 immunotherapy in early breast cancer. The treatment denotes: preoperative locoregional IRX-2 cytokine immunotherapy. Repertoires were generated with immunoSEQ multiplex PCR, while TCRdb's copy carries only in-frame clones and drops some. Among around 10,000 clones listed, 80% to 85% were seen once. The specimen was lymph node tissue, collected before IRX-2 immunotherapy. These receptors were obtained from a human donor with breast cancer.

This clone was counted only a few times. The chain links TRBV18 to TRBJ1-1, with no clear D. The CDR3 sequence is 13 residues long. Germline V lookup: CDR1 KGHSH, CDR2 LQKENI. Trimming took off 6 bases at V and 1 base at J, with 9 bases between the two ends. The CDR3 sequence: CASSERENTEAFF. As DNA, the CDR3 is TGTGCCAGCTCYGAGAGGGAGAACACTGAAGCTTTCTTT.

This chain connects TRBV8-2 to TRBJ2-5. TRBV8-2 is assigned pseudogene status. This CDR3 comprises 14 residues. The CDR3 DNA follows: TGTGCCAGCAGTTTCCGGGCAACCCAAGAGACCCAGTACTTC. Its translation is CASSFRATQETQYF.

The chain links TRBV7-8 to TRBJ2-1; 9 nucleotides agree with TRBD2. The V and J ends lost 7 bases and 10 bases, in that order; junction bases with no gene match: 8. Germline values: CDR1 SGHVS, CDR2 FQNEAQ. This CDR3 is built from 13 residues. The CDR3 bases are TGTGCCAGCAAAAACCGCCTAGCGGGAGAGCAGTTCTTC. This encodes CASKNRLAGEQFF.

The chain is built from TRBV28 and TRBJ2-7; D perhaps matches TRBD1 (5 bases). Germline V CDR1 and CDR2: MDHEN, SYDVKM. Trimming shortened V by 0 bases and J by 2 bases, and 11 bases separated the two germline ends. The CDR3 runs to 15 residues. The CDR3 spells CASSLWDTAAYEQYF. CDR3 bases: TGTGCCAGCAGTTTATGGGACACGGCAGCCTACGAGCAGTACTTC. Supplemented by reference TRBV28 and TRBJ2-7, the full variable domain reads DVKVTQSSRYLVKRTGEKVFLECVQDMDHENMFWYRQDPGLGLRLIYFSYDVKMKEKGDIPEGYSVSREKKERFSLILESASTNQTSMYLCASSLWDTAAYEQYFGPGTRLTVT.

The chain recombines TRBV7-5 with TRBJ2-5; the table's D call, TRBD2, has no DNA check behind it. TRBV7-5 is tagged as a pseudogene. This CDR3 is built from 15 residues. The CDR3: CASSSQVRESETQYF. The CDR3 DNA follows: TGTGCCAGCAGCTCCCAGGTGCGGGAGTCTGAGACCCAGTACTTC.

The chain carries TRBV6-8 and TRBJ1-5; 7 nucleotides align to TRBD1. J gave up 0 bases and V 4 bases, and 3 bases lay outside the gene matches. Germline V CDR1 and CDR2: MNHGY, SAAAGT. The CDR3 runs to 15 residues. In DNA, the CDR3 is TGTGCCAGCAGTTTCCGGACAGGTAGCAATCAGCCCCAGCATTTT. Its protein product is CASSFRTGSNQPQHF.

The chain couples TRBV11-3 to TRBJ2-5; TRBD1 matches at 7 bases. There are 16 residues in the CDR3. V was clipped by 5 bases and J by 1 base; unmatched bases: 10. Germline values: CDR1 SGHNT, CDR2 YENEEA. CDR3 sequence reads: CASSLTGQTSQETQYF. The DNA of the CDR3 is TGTGCCAGCAGCCTAACGGGACAGACCTCCCAAGAGACCCAGTACTTC.

The chain joins TRBV6-8 to TRBJ1-2; a weak D match, TRBD1 (6 bases). The V gene's germline CDR1 is MNHGY and CDR2 SAAAGT. CDR3 length: 16 amino acids. V shed 4 bases and J shed 4 bases, with 19 bases lying between them. The CDR3 is CASSSPQSGQIYGYTF. CDR3 coding DNA: TGTGCCAGCAGTTCCCCGCAGTCCGGACAGATCTATGGCTACACCTTC.

Only a few counts were recorded for this clone. This rearrangement joins TRBV28 to TRBJ2-7, with D possibly being TRBD2 (5 bases). V was clipped by 6 bases and J by 0 bases, with 15 bases between them. The germline V gene encodes CDR1 MDHEN and CDR2 SYDVKM. The CDR3 loop spans 15 amino acids. For the CDR3, the DNA is TGTGCCAGCAGACTTTCGGGAACCCCCTCCTACGAGCAGTACTTC. It encodes CASRLSGTPSYEQYF.

This clone was seen only a few times. The junction departs from the called germline gene at one end, perhaps through a read error. The chain uses TRBV7-2 and TRBJ1-2; TRBD1 matches at 8 bases. The germline V gene encodes CDR1 SGHTA and CDR2 FQGNSA. The CDR3 runs 13 residues. The CDR3 nucleotides read TGTGCCAGCAGCTCCGGGACAGGCTGGACCCTTGTCTTC. This codes for CASSSGTGWTLVF.

The chain has TRBV5-1 and TRBJ2-1, with 7 nucleotides matching TRBD2. The V gene's germline CDR1 is SGHRS and CDR2 YFSETQ. Trimming removed 5 bases from V and 6 bases from J; junction bases left unmatched: 11. The CDR3 runs 15 residues. CDR3: CASSSAGVRANEQFF. The CDR3 DNA reads as TGCGCCAGCAGTTCGGCGGGAGTGAGGGCCAATGAGCAGTTCTTC.

The CDR3 DNA reads as TGTGCCAGTTCCACCGGGACAGTTAGCACAGATACGCAGTATTTT. This encodes CASSTGTVSTDTQYF. The chain joins TRBV19 to TRBJ2-3, with 7 positions matching TRBD1. This CDR3 is built from 15 residues. V was pared by 8 bases and J by 0 bases, with 8 bases of the junction left unmatched. Germline values: CDR1 LNHDA, CDR2 SQIVND (reference sequence).

The CDR3 DNA reads as TGTGCCAGTAGTCCGGACAGGGGGCAGTATGAGCAGTACTTC. Translation: CASSPDRGQYEQYF. The gene calls are TRBV19 and TRBJ2-7; 11 bases map to TRBD1. CDR3 length equals 14 residues. Germline assignment: CDR1 LNHDA and CDR2 SQIVND (reference sequence). J was trimmed by 7 bases and V by 5 bases; bases with no gene match: 7.

The chain joins TRBV7-5 to TRBJ2-1; TRBD2, the table's D call, was not compared with the DNA. TRBV7-5 is an annotated pseudogene. The CDR3 consists of 15 residues. CDR3 DNA: TGTGCCAGCACTTGGGGGAGTGGGGGGAGCAATGAGCAGTTCTTC. Translated: CASTWGSGGSNEQFF.

The chain carries TRBV11-3 and TRBJ1-2; no firm D call. CDR3 length: 14 amino acids. Per germline, CDR1 SGHNT and CDR2 YENEEA. Trimming pared 4 bases from V and 4 bases from J, leaving 13 bases between. The CDR3 protein is CASSSVTVFYGYTF. The CDR3 DNA reads as TGTGCCAGCAGCTCGGTAACAGTTTTCTATGGCTACACCTTC. Based on the CDR3 plus reference TRBV11-3 and TRBJ1-2, the full variable domain is EAGVVQSPRYKIIEKKQPVAFWCNPISGHNTLYWYLQNLGQGPELLIRYENEEAVDDSQLPKDRFSAERLKGVDSTLKIQPAELGDSAVYLCASSSVTVFYGYTFGSGTRLTVV.

The chain is built from TRBV23-1 and TRBJ1-2; D is ambiguous. TRBV23-1 is classed as an ORF, of uncertain function. This CDR3 is 14 amino acids long. Deletions cut 6 bases from V and 4 bases from J, with 15 bases between. CDR3: CASSQVPEGYGYTF. The CDR3 coding sequence is TGCGCCAGCAGCCAAGTACCAGAGGGCTATGGCTACACCTTC.

The chain recombines TRBV28 with TRBJ2-2; either TRBD1 or TRBD2 may supply D (6 bases each). Germline lookup yields CDR1 MDHEN and CDR2 SYDVKM. V was pared by 3 bases and J by 8 bases, with 13 bases between. There are 14 residues in the CDR3. Written as DNA, the CDR3 is TGTGCCAGCAGTTTCGGAGGGGGGTCTGGGGAGCTGTTTTTT. Translation: CASSFGGGSGELFF.

This chain connects TRBV6-8 to TRBJ2-1; 11 bases agree with TRBD2. The CDR3 covers 14 residues. The germline V gene has CDR1 MNHGY and CDR2 SAAAGT. The V gene end was trimmed by 3 bases and the J gene end by 8 bases; junction bases not matched to a gene: 3. CDR3 sequence: CASSYSGGGDEQFF. The DNA of the CDR3 is TGTGCCAGCAGTTATAGCGGGGGGGGAGATGAGCAGTTCTTC.

The rearrangement links TRBV6-8 to TRBJ1-5; tentative D call: TRBD1 (6 bases). CDR3 length equals 15 residues. Germline V gene data show CDR1 as MNHGY and CDR2 as SAAAGT. Deletions cut 2 bases from V and 1 base from J, with 9 bases between. The chain's CDR3 is CASSYGGLSNQPQHF. The CDR3 DNA is TGTGCCAGCAGTTACGGGGGGCTAAGCAATCAGCCCCAGCATTTT.

The V gene is TRBV7-4, the J gene TRBJ2-1; no firm D call. The CDR3 runs to 13 residues. Germline CDR1 is SGHVT and CDR2 is SQSDAQ. Trimming removed 0 bases from V and 1 base from J, with 1 base in between. This chain's CDR3 is CASSLASYNEQFF. In DNA, the CDR3 is TGTGCCAGCAGCTTAGCGTCCTACAATGAGCAGTTCTTC.

V usage is TRBV28 and J usage is TRBJ1-5; unclear D gene. Trimming shortened V by 6 bases and J by 0 bases, and 9 bases separated the two germline ends. This CDR3 is built from 14 residues. CDR1 MDHEN and CDR2 SYDVKM come from the germline V gene. DNA of the CDR3: TGTGCCAGCAGCTCCAGCTATAGCAATCAGCCCCAGCATTTT. Translation gives CASSSSYSNQPQHF.

The chain links TRBV6-8 to TRBJ2-7, with D tentatively TRBD1 or TRBD2 (5 bases each). With 6 bases removed from V and 3 bases from J, the gap between germline ends came to 9 bases. Germline V gene data show CDR1 as MNHGY and CDR2 as SAAAGT. The CDR3 is made up of 12 amino acids. CDR3 sequence: CASSRGDYEQYF. The CDR3 coding sequence is TGTGCCAGCAGCCGGGGCGACTACGAGCAGTACTTC.

This clone was observed a handful of times. The chain joins TRBV7-6 to TRBJ2-1; weak D call: TRBD2 (6 bases). Germline V CDR1 and CDR2: SGHVS, FNYEAQ. CDR3 size: 14 residues. The V gene lost 4 bases and the J gene lost 9 bases, with 16 bases spanning the gap. The CDR3 loop reads CASSWGLGGIEQFF. In nucleotides, the CDR3 is TGTGCCAGCAGCTGGGGACTGGGTGGTATTGAGCAGTTCTTC.